The T cell receptor (beta chain) under discussion was sequenced for a study of CD4 T cells in relation to SARS-CoV-2 and coronaviruses. A word on this clone: Its antigen remains unidentified.

Before the COVID-19 pandemic, during about 2011-2019, CD4+ T cells were taken from unexposed donors. Naive and memory CD4+ T cell DNA was deep-sequenced without culture. Repertoires were generated with immunoSEQ multiplex PCR, while TCRdb's copy carries only in-frame clones and drops some. This sample yields more than 50,000 clones, of which more than 80% are seen a single time; roughly 1.4% belongs to the top ten. Looked up from germline, CDR1 is MDHEN and CDR2 is SYDVKM. The CDR3 totals 15 residues. V lost 7 bases and J 0 bases, leaving 13 bases between the germline ends. General study results and limits: Each donor contributed either pre-pandemic or post-infection samples, not both.

The sequence came from a human donor in good health. Material for sequencing was memory CD4+ T cells from PBMCs. The chain links TRBV28 to TRBJ1-3; a weak D match, TRBD1 (5 bases). The CDR3 sequence is CASNNIGASGNTIYF. CDR3 sequence (DNA): TGTGCCAGCAATAATATAGGGGCCTCTGGAAACACCATATATTTT.